This T cell receptor (beta chain) was documented in a study of blood T cell repertoires in COVID-19. Profiled with immunoSEQ multiplex PCR; TCRdb holds only in-frame clones, not every one. The sample has under 25,000 clones, roughly 88% seen once. Germline CDR1 reads LNHDA; CDR2 reads SQIVND (reference sequence). The V gene lost 4 bases and the J gene lost 4 bases, with 10 bases spanning the gap. This CDR3 has 14 amino acids. V usage is TRBV19 and J usage is TRBJ2-2; a possible D gene is TRBD2 (5 bases). Material for sequencing was peripheral blood. The TCR originated in a man in his 70s in a cohort sampled during active COVID-19. CDR3 sequence reads: CASSRPGFTGELFF. In DNA form, the CDR3 reads TGTGCCAGTAGTAGGCCGGGATTCACCGGGGAGCTGTTTTTT.